The text below deals with one TCR beta chain. This entry belongs to a study of control samples from healthy donors and cancer patients. Produced via immunoSEQ multiplex PCR; TCRdb's table is partial and in-frame only. The repertoire holds about 110,000 clones, with 70% to 85% as singletons. V shed 5 bases, J shed 4 bases, and the junction held 8 bases outside the gene matches. CDR3 length: 15 residues. Germline V CDR1 and CDR2: SEHNR, FQNEAQ (reference sequence). The sample taken for sequencing was blood. The chain has TRBV7-9 and TRBJ1-1; 9 bases fit TRBD1. This receptor was identified in a man aged 18 to 35 in good health. CDR3 loop: CASSPTGQGPTEAFF. The CDR3 DNA follows: TGTGCCAGCAGCCCTACCGGACAGGGGCCCACTGAAGCTTTCTTT.